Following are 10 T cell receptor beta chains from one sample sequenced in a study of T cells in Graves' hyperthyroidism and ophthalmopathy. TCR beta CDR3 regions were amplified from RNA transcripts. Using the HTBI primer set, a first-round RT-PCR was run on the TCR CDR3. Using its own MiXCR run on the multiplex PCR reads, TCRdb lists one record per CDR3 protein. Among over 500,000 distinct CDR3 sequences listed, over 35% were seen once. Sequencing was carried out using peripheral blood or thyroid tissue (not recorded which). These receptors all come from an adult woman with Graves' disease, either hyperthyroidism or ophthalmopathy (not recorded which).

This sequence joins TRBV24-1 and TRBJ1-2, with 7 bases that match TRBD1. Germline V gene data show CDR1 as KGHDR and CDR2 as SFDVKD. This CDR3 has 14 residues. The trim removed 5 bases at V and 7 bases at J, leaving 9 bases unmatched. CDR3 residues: CATSGHRGSGGYTF. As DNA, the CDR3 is TGTGCCACCAGTGGGCACAGGGGTTCAGGTGGCTACACCTTC.

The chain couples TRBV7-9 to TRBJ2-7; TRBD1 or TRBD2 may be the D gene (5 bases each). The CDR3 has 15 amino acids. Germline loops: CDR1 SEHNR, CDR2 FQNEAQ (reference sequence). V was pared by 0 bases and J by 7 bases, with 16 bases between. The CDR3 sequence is CASSLAGANTGEQYF. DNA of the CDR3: TGTGCCAGCAGCTTAGCCGGGGCGAACACCGGGGAGCAGTACTTC.

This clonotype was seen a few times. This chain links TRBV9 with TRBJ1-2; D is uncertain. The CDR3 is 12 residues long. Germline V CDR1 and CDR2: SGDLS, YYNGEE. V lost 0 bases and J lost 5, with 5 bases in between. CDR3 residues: CASSVGPYGYTF. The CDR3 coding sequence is TGTGCCAGCAGCGTAGGACCGTATGGCTACACCTTC.

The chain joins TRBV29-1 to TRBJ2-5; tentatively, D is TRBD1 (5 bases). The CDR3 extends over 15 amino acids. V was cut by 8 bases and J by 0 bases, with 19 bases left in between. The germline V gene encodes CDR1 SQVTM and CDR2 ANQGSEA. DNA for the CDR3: TGCAGCTACAAAGGGGATAGCAGAAACCAAGAGACCCAGTACTTC. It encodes CSYKGDSRNQETQYF.

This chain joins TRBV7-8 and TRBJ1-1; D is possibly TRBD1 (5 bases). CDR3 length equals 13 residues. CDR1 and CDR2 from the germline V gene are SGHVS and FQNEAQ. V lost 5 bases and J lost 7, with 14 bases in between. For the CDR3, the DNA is TGTGCCAGCAGCCGCGGGGGGACGAATGAAGCTTTCTTT. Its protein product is CASSRGGTNEAFF. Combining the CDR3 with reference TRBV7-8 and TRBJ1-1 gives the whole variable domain GAGVSQSPRYKVAKRGQDVALRCDPISGHVSLFWYQQALGQGPEFLTYFQNEAQLDKSGLPSDRFFAERPEGSVSTLKIQRTQQEDSAVYLCASSRGGTNEAFFGQGTRLTVV.

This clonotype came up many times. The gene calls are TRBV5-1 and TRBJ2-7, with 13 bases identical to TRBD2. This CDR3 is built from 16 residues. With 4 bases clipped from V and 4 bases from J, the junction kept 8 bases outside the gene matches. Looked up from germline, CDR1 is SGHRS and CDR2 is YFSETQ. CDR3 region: CASSQGTSGTPYEQYF. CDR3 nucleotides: TGCGCCAGCAGCCAGGGGACTAGCGGGACTCCTTACGAGCAGTACTTC.

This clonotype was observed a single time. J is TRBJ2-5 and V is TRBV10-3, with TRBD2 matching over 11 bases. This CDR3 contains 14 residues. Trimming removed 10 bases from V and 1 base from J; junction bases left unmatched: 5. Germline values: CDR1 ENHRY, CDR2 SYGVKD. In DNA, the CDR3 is TGTGCCAGCAAAACTAGCGGGGGCCAAGAGACCCAGTACTTC. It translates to CASKTSGGQETQYF.

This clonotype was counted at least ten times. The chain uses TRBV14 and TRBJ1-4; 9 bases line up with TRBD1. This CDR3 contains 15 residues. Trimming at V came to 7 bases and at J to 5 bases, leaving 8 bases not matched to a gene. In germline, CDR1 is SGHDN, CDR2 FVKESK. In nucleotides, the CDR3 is TGTGCCAGCAACACAGGGGGCTCTCGAAATGAAAAACTGTTTTTT. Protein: CASNTGGSRNEKLFF.

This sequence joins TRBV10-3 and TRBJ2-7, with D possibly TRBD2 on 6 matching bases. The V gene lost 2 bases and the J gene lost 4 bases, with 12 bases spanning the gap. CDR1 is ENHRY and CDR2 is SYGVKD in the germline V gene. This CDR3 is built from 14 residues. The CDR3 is CAISEDTGVYEQYF. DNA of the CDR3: TGTGCCATCAGTGAGGATACGGGAGTGTACGAGCAGTACTTC.

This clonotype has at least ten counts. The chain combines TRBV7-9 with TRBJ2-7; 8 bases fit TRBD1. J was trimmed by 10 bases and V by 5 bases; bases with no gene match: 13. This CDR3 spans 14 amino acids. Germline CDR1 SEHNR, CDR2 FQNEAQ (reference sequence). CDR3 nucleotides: TGTGCCAGCAGCACAGAGTGGCAGGGGGCCATCCAGTACTTC. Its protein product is CASSTEWQGAIQYF.